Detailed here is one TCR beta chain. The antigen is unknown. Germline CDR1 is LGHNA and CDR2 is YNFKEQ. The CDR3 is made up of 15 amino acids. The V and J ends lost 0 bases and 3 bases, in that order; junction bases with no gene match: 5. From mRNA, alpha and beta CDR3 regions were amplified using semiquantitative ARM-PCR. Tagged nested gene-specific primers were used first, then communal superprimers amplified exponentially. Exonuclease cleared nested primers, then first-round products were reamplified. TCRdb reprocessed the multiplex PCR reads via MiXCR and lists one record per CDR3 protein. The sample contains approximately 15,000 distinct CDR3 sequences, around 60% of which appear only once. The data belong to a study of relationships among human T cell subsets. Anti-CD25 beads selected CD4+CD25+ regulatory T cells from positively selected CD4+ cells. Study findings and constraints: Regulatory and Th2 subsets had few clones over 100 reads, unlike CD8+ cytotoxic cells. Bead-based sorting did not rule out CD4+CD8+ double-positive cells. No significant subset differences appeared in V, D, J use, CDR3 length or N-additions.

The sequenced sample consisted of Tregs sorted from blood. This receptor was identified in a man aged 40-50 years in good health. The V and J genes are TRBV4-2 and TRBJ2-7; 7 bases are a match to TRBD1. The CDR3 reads CASSQEGTAGYEQYF. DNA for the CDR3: TGTGCCAGCAGCCAAGAGGGGACAGCCGGCTACGAGCAGTACTTC.